The clone carrying this T cell receptor beta chain was picked up a small number of times. TCRdb passed the 5' RACE reads through MiXCR, listing each CDR3 protein once. The sample includes 700,000 or so distinct CDR3 sequences, 21% of them seen just once. The entry originates in a study of identical twins. The CDR3 is 12 amino acids. V lost 3 bases to trimming and J lost 5 bases, with 10 bases between them. Germline V gene lookup returns CDR1 GTSNPN and CDR2 SVGIG (reference sequence). These same records also appear under a second study, on T cells expressing NK-cell markers. That paper adds: Several of the experiments relied on an anti-gamma-delta TCR antibody so that only alpha-beta TCR T cells were sorted. Several donors likewise had their CD3+CD56-NKG2C+ fraction led by these clonotypes.

The chain has TRBV30 and TRBJ1-2; D not resolved. Input material: PBMCs. This sequence originates from a woman aged 18-30 years in good health. CDR3 nucleotides: TGTGCCTGGAGGGAGGGCCGGTATGGCTACACCTTC. It translates to CAWREGRYGYTF. Full variable domain (outside the CDR3, taken from reference TRBV30 and TRBJ1-2): SQTIHQWPATLVQPVGSPLSLECTVEGTSNPNLYWYRQAAGRGLQLLFYSVGIGQISSEVPQNLSASRPQDRQFILSSKKLLLSDSGFYLCAWREGRYGYTFGSGTRLTVV.